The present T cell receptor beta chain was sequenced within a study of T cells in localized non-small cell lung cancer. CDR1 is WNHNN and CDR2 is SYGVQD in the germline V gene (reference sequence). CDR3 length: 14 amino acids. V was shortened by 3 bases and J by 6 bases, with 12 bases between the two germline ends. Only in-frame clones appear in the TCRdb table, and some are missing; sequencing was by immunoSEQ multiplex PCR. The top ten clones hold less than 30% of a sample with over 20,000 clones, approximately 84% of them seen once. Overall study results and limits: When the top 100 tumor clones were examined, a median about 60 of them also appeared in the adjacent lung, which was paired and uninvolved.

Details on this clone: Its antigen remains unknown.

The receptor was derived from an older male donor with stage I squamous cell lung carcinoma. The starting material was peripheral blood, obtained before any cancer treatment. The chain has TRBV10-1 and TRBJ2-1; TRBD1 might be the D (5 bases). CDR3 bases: TGCGCCAGCAGTGACCGGCAGGGATCCAATGAGCAGTTCTTC. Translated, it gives CASSDRQGSNEQFF.